This T cell receptor (beta chain) was sequenced in a study of beta chain features in type 1 diabetes. A note on this clone: Its antigen is currently unknown.

A heparinised blood draw that averaged around 110 mL was obtained once from each donor. Markers CD45RO/CCR7/CD25/CD127/CD95/CD27 served to sort CD4+ naive, central memory, regulatory and stem cell-like memory cells. The whole isolated RNA underwent reverse transcription, so sequencing captured expressed TCRB transcripts. Repertoires were generated with immunoSEQ multiplex PCR, while TCRdb's copy carries only in-frame clones and drops some. The table includes hundreds of thousands of clones, over 12% detected once. General study findings and limits: For patients, the naive, central memory and Treg TCRB repertoires appeared more alike than for healthy donors. Across all four CD4+ subsets, people with type 1 diabetes showed modestly shorter TCRB CDR3s. The study found fewer insertions and more deletions at VDJ junctions in type 1 diabetes patients.

The length of the CDR3 is 14 residues. The V call is TRBV21-1, the J call TRBJ2-1; the DNA was not compared with TRBD1, the D call given in the table. TRBV21-1 represents a pseudogene. Source material: naive CD4+ T cells from blood. The receptor was isolated from a man aged 18-30 years with type 1 diabetes. CDR3 DNA sequence: TGTGCCAGCAGCAACTGCCAGGGGTACAATGAGCAGTTCTTC. It encodes CASSNCQGYNEQFF.